This TCR beta chain is drawn from a study of blood T cell repertoires in COVID-19. Study-wide context: Sources were T cells, B-cell-depleted T cells, or PBMCs; the material itself was cDNA or gDNA.

The method was immunoSEQ multiplex PCR; TCRdb's version includes in-frame clones alone and lacks a portion of them. The table includes about 250,000 clones, roughly 80% detected once. This CDR3 comprises 13 residues. Per germline, CDR1 MDHEN and CDR2 SYDVKM. V gave up 10 bases and J gave up 1 base; unmatched junction bases: 3. Sequenced: PBMCs or T cells enriched from blood (not recorded which). The receptor was isolated from a man in his fifties or sixties who had recovered from COVID-19. This rearrangement joins TRBV28 to TRBJ2-4, with TRBD2 matching 8 bases. The CDR3 is CATTGGAKNIQYF. As DNA, the CDR3 is TGTGCCACCACGGGAGGGGCCAAAAACATTCAGTACTTC. Using reference TRBV28 and TRBJ2-4 for the parts outside the CDR3, the full variable domain is DVKVTQSSRYLVKRTGEKVFLECVQDMDHENMFWYRQDPGLGLRLIYFSYDVKMKEKGDIPEGYSVSREKKERFSLILESASTNQTSMYLCATTGGAKNIQYFGAGTRLSVL.